These 17 T cell receptor beta chains came from one sample sequenced in a study of T cell repertoires in cytomegalovirus infection (dated by TCRdb to the late 2010s). The instrument given in TCRdb is Illumina HiSeq 1500. TCRdb ran its own pipeline on the public reads, namely fastp trimming at Q25 and MiXCR clone calling, and kept in-frame beta chains. Each CDR3 protein appears once, grouped with its most common genes and DNA. The sample yields around 530,000 distinct CDR3 sequences; approximately 26% were counted once. The leading ten clones occupy approximately 13% of the sample. The material sequenced was PBMCs. The source of these receptors is a human donor in good health (CMV status not recorded). Some clones in this sample may be carry-over from other donors' samples.

This clonotype was observed many times. The J gene is TRBJ2-7, the V gene TRBV7-8; the D is unclear. The CDR3 contains 14 residues. V lost 1 base to trimming and J lost 3 bases, with 10 bases between them. Germline-derived CDR1 and CDR2 are SGHVS and FQNEAQ. CDR3 loop: CASSLGQSFYEQYV. The CDR3 DNA reads TGTGCCAGCAGCTTAGGACAATCCTTCTACGAGCAGTACGTC.

CDR3 amino acids: CATSDPRDSSGNEQFF. CDR3 DNA sequence: TGTGCCACCAGTGATCCGAGGGACTCATCGGGGAATGAGCAGTTCTTC. The rearrangement uses TRBV24-1 and TRBJ2-1; D is perhaps TRBD2 (6 bases). The CDR3 consists of 16 residues. The V gene's germline CDR1 is KGHDR and CDR2 SFDVKD. Trimming took 3 bases from V and 7 from J, leaving 18 bases between them.

This chain links TRBV7-2 with TRBJ2-3; 10 bases match TRBD1. This CDR3 is built from 12 residues. CDR1 is SGHTA, CDR2 FQGNSA, per germline. V gave up 1 base and J gave up 13 bases; unmatched junction bases: 2. The CDR3 DNA reads TGTGCCAGCAGCTTAGAGGGGACAGGGGAGTATTTT. Amino acid sequence: CASSLEGTGEYF. The complete variable domain, with remaining parts taken from reference TRBV7-2 and TRBJ2-3, reads GAGVSQSPSNKVTEKGKDVELRCDPISGHTALYWYRQSLGQGLEFLIYFQGNSAPDKSGLPSDRFSAERTGGSVSTLTIQRTQQEDSAVYLCASSLEGTGEYFGPGTRLTVL.

The V call is TRBV11-2, the J call TRBJ2-3; D perhaps matches TRBD1 (6 bases). Germline V gives CDR1 SGHAT, CDR2 FQNNGV. The CDR3 sequence is 15 residues long. V lost 0 bases and J 4 bases, leaving 11 bases between the germline ends. CDR3 sequence: CASSLEGAGADTQYF. Here the CDR3 DNA reads TGTGCCAGCAGCTTAGAGGGCGCAGGGGCAGATACGCAGTATTTT.

The J gene is TRBJ2-5, the V gene TRBV11-2; D is uncertain. V lost 2 bases and J lost 0, with 13 bases in between. There are 16 residues in the CDR3. The germline V gene has CDR1 SGHAT and CDR2 FQNNGV. The CDR3 DNA follows: TGTGCCAGCAGCTTACACGGCTCCTCCAACCAAGAGACCCAGTACTTC. Protein: CASSLHGSSNQETQYF.

V is TRBV6-2 or TRBV6-3 and J is TRBJ2-6; 8 nucleotides align to TRBD2. There are 16 residues in the CDR3. Germline V gives CDR1 MNHEY, CDR2 SVGEGT. V shed 10 bases and J 2 bases; nucleotides not matched to a gene: 10. The CDR3 region has the DNA TGTGCCAACATCAGCGGGGGACCTACTGGGGCCAACGTCCTGACTTTC. Protein product: CANISGGPTGANVLTF.

The V gene is TRBV24-1, the J gene TRBJ1-1; unclear D gene. The CDR3 contains 16 residues. CDR1 and CDR2 (germline): KGHDR, SFDVKD. Trimming pared 0 bases from V and 3 bases from J, leaving 13 bases between. Here the CDR3 DNA reads TGTGCCACCAGTGATTTGCATCAAGAGGTGGACACTGAAGCTTTCTTT. It is translated as CATSDLHQEVDTEAFF.

CDR3 sequence reads: CASSRTLAGGPDTQYF. The CDR3 DNA reads TGTGCCAGCAGTCGTACGCTAGCGGGAGGGCCAGATACGCAGTATTTT. The chain uses TRBV2 and TRBJ2-3, with 12 bases fitting TRBD2. The CDR3 covers 16 residues. With 5 bases clipped from V and 4 bases from J, the junction kept 7 bases outside the gene matches. Germline V gene data show CDR1 as SNHLY and CDR2 as FYNNEI.

The chain recombines TRBV7-2 with TRBJ2-5, with D perhaps given as TRBD1 or TRBD2 (5 bases each). V was shortened by 3 bases and J by 4 bases, with 12 bases between the two germline ends. Germline V lookup: CDR1 SGHTA, CDR2 FQGNSA. The CDR3 loop spans 14 amino acids. The CDR3 is CASSLMRGRETQYF. DNA for the CDR3: TGTGCCAGCAGCTTGATGAGGGGTAGAGAGACCCAGTACTTC.

This clonotype was counted a few times. A much larger clone differs by one base, so this may be a read error. The chain has TRBV13 and TRBJ2-2, with D tentatively TRBD2 (6 bases). Trimming took off 0 bases at V and 0 bases at J, with 8 bases between the two ends. The CDR3 has 16 amino acids. Germline V gives CDR1 PRHDT, CDR2 FYEKMQ (reference sequence). The CDR3 is CASSLGVAANTGELFF. CDR3 in DNA: TGTGCCAGCAGCTTAGGAGTAGCGGCGAACACCGGGGAGCTGTTTTTT. Combining the CDR3 with reference TRBV13 and TRBJ2-2 gives the whole variable domain AAGVIQSPRHLIKEKRETATLKCYPIPRHDTVYWYQQGPGQDPQFLISFYEKMQSDKGSIPDRFSAQQFSDYHSELNMSSLELGDSALYFCASSLGVAANTGELFFGEGSRLTVL.

This clonotype was detected only once. V gene TRBV6-5 combines with J gene TRBJ1-1; 11 positions agree with TRBD1. Germline-derived CDR1 and CDR2 are MNHEY and SVGAGI. CDR3 length: 16 amino acids. The trim removed 2 bases at V and 1 base at J, leaving 3 bases unmatched. CDR3 in amino acids: CASSYGTGGTNTEAFF. The CDR3 DNA reads TGTGCCAGCAGTTACGGGACAGGGGGGACGAACACTGAAGCTTTCTTT.

This clonotype was seen more than once but under ten times. V is TRBV5-1 and J is TRBJ2-2; 7 positions match TRBD1. The V gene end was trimmed by 0 bases and the J gene end by 5 bases; junction bases not matched to a gene: 10. Germline lookup yields CDR1 SGHRS and CDR2 YFSETQ. The CDR3 is 17 amino acids. The chain's CDR3 is CASSLATGDLRTGELFF. DNA of the CDR3: TGCGCCAGCAGCTTGGCTACAGGGGATCTAAGAACCGGGGAGCTGTTTTTT. The full variable domain, with the rest looked up from reference TRBV5-1 and TRBJ2-2, is KAGVTQTPRYLIKTRGQQVTLSCSPISGHRSVSWYQQTPGQGLQFLFEYFSETQRNKGNFPGRFSGRQFSNSRSEMNVSTLELGDSALYLCASSLATGDLRTGELFFGEGSRLTVL.

This clonotype was counted between two and nine times. This sequence joins TRBV28 and TRBJ1-1, with D possibly being TRBD1 (6 bases). Germline V gene data show CDR1 as MDHEN and CDR2 as SYDVKM. CDR3 length equals 14 residues. Between the trimmed V and J ends, which lost 6 bases and 1 base, there was a span of 12 bases. The CDR3 region is CASRVQGGNTEAFF. DNA of the CDR3: TGTGCCAGCAGGGTACAGGGAGGGAACACTGAAGCTTTCTTT.

The chain employs TRBV7-6 and TRBJ2-3; D unclear. CDR3 size: 12 residues. CDR1 SGHVS and CDR2 FNYEAQ come from the germline V gene. Deletions cut 6 bases from V and 3 bases from J, with 7 bases between. CDR3 DNA: TGTGCCAGCAGTCATAGAACAGATACGCAGTATTTT. Its protein product is CASSHRTDTQYF.

The chain joins TRBV7-2 to TRBJ1-6; D may be TRBD1 (6 bases). Germline CDR1 reads SGHTA; CDR2 reads FQGNSA. V was pared by 8 bases and J by 9 bases, with 20 bases between. The CDR3 totals 15 residues. As DNA, the CDR3 is TGTGCCAGCGGAACGCGGACAGCTAACGGTTCACCCCTCCACTTT. Translation: CASGTRTANGSPLHF. Supplemented by reference TRBV7-2 and TRBJ1-6, the full variable domain reads GAGVSQSPSNKVTEKGKDVELRCDPISGHTALYWYRQSLGQGLEFLIYFQGNSAPDKSGLPSDRFSAERTGGSVSTLTIQRTQQEDSAVYLCASGTRTANGSPLHFGNGTRLTVT.

The sample holds many counts of this clonotype. The rearrangement joins TRBV12-3 or TRBV12-4 to TRBJ1-6; TRBD1 agrees at 7 bases. V gave up 7 bases and J gave up 0 bases; unmatched junction bases: 6. The CDR3 runs to 16 residues. The CDR3 region is CASTFQGGSYNSPLHF. CDR3 bases: TGTGCCAGCACCTTCCAGGGGGGCTCCTATAATTCACCCCTCCACTTT.

Worth noting for this clonotype: The junction departs from germline at one end; a sequencing error may be responsible. V usage is TRBV4-1 and J usage is TRBJ1-5; maybe TRBD1 (6 bases). Germline V gene data show CDR1 as MGHRA and CDR2 as YSYEKL. CDR3 size: 15 residues. CDR3: CASSQGGGSNQPQHF. CDR3 in DNA: TGTGCCAGCAGCCAAGGGGGAGGGAGCAATCAGCCCCAGCATTTT.